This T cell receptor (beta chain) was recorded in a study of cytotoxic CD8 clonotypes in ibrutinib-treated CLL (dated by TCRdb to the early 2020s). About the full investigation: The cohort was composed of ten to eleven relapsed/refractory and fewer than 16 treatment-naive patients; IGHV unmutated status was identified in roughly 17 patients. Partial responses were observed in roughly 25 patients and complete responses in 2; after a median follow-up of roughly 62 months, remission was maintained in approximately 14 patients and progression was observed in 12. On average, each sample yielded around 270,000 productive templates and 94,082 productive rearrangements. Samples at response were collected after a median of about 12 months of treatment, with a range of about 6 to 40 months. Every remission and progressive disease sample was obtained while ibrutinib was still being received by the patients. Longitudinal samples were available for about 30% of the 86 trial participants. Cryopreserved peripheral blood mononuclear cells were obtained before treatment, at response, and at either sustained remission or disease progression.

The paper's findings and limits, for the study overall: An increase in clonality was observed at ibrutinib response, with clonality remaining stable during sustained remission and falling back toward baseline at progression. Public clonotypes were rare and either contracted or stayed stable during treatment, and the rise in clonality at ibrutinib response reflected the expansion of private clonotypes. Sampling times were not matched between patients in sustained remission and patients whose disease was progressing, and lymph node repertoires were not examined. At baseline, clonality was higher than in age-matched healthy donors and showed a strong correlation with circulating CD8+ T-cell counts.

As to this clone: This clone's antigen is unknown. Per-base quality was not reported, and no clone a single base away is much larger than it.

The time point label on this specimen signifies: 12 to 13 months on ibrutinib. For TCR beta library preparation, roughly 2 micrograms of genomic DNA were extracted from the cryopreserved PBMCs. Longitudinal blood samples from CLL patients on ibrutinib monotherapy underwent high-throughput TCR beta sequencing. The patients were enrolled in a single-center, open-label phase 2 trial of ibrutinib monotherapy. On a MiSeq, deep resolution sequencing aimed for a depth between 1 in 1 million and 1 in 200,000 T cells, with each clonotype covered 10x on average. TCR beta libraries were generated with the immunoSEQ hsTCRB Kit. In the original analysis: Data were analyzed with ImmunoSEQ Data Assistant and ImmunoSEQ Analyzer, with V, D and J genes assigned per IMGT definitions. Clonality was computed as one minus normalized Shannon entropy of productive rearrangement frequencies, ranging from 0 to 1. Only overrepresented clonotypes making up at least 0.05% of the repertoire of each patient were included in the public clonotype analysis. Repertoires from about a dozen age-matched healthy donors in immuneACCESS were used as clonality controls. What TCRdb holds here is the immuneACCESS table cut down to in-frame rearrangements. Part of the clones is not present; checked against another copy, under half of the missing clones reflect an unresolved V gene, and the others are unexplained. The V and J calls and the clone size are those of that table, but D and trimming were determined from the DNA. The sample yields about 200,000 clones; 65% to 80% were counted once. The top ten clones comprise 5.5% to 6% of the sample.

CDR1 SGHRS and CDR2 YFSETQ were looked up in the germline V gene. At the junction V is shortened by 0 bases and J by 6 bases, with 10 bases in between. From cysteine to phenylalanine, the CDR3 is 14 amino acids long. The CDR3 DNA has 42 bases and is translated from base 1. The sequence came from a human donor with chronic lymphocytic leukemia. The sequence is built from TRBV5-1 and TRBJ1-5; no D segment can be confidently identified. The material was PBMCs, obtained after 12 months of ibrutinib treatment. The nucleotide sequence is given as TGCGCCAGCAGCTTGGGACTGGGAGGTCAGCCCCAGCATTTT. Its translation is CASSLGLGGQPQHF. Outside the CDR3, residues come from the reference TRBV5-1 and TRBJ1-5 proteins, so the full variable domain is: KAGVTQTPRYLIKTRGQQVTLSCSPISGHRSVSWYQQTPGQGLQFLFEYFSETQRNKGNFPGRFSGRQFSNSRSEMNVSTLELGDSALYLCASSLGLGGQPQHFGDGTRLSIL.